This TCR beta chain was sequenced in a study of Ad26.COV2.S vaccination and SARS-CoV-2 variants. About the research overall: Ad26.COV2.S was injected intramuscularly once or twice, 56 days apart. General study results and limits: Reportedly, spike-specific CD8+ and CD4+ T cell responses achieved substantial breadth once vaccination had taken place.

Treatment here: around 19 received Ad26.COV2.S at low or high dose, single or two shots; 5 received placebo; per-sample allocation not given. Following the first vaccine or placebo injection, samples were taken on day 63. The donor's status was that of an adult aged 18-55 years in Boston. An Ad26 vector was used to express Wuhan-strain SARS-CoV-2 spike as the vaccine. Assay: immunoSEQ multiplex PCR; the TCRdb copy retains only in-frame clones and omits some. The data hold 500,000 or so clones, with roughly 89% observed a single time. Concerning this clone: Its antigen is currently unknown.

Trimming took off 5 bases at V and 5 bases at J, with 11 bases between the two ends. The CDR3 loop spans 14 amino acids. Germline assignment: CDR1 KGHDR and CDR2 SFDVKD. The TCR sequence derives from a person between 18 and 59 years old who received the Ad26.COV2.S COVID-19 vaccine or a placebo. The specimen comprised peripheral blood, sampled in a trial of Ad26.COV2.S vaccine versus placebo. This chain connects TRBV24-1 to TRBJ2-2; D is ambiguous. CDR3 region: CATSVDQTTGELFF. The CDR3 DNA is TGTGCCACCAGTGTAGACCAAACAACCGGGGAGCTGTTTTTT.